Detailed here is one T cell receptor beta chain. CDR1 DFQATT and CDR2 SNEGSKA come from the germline V gene (reference sequence). V was clipped by 5 bases and J by 6 bases; unmatched bases: 3. The CDR3 length is 11 residues. This specimen belongs to a study of blood T cell repertoires in COVID-19. Study-wide context: Collection of acute and convalescent COVID-19 samples took place in the United States, Italy and Spain. T cells, B-cell-depleted T cells, or PBMCs supplied cDNA or gDNA.

Authors' data handling: Reference gene primer amplification gave nucleated cell count estimates. Measured with immunoSEQ multiplex PCR; TCRdb has only the in-frame clones, and not every one. V and J calls and clone size are as listed in that table; D and trimming were resolved from the DNA. The data contain around 140,000 clones, approximately 84% of them singletons. Sequenced: peripheral blood. The source of this sequence is a human donor in a cohort sampled during active COVID-19. This chain connects TRBV20-1 to TRBJ1-1, with 7 bases aligning to TRBD1. In DNA, the CDR3 is TGCAGTGCTTGGGACAGTTCTGAAGCTTTCTTT. Protein product: CSAWDSSEAFF.